The entry below describes one T cell receptor beta chain. Its target is unknown. Germline CDR1 is MNHNS and CDR2 is SASEGT. CDR3 length equals 13 residues. Trimming cost V 7 bases and J 4 bases, with 10 bases left between them. These data come from a study of blood T cells in healthy people across ages. Using a J-beta primer mix together with a sample-barcoded 5' primer, a second PCR was run for about 6 to 12 cycles. A template-switch adaptor containing 12 random nucleotides labeled each cDNA molecule. TCRdb analysed the 5' RACE reads with MiXCR anew, one entry per CDR3 protein. The profile shows about 1.4 million distinct CDR3 sequences, approximately 59% of them singletons. Notes on the study in general: In long-lived donors, naive CD4+ cell counts and diversity exceeded those of aged donors.

The chain links TRBV6-1 to TRBJ2-2; tentative D call: TRBD2 (6 bases). This sequence was found in a young man in good health. Sample: blood. The CDR3 DNA follows: TGTGCCAGCATGAGGGGAGGCACCGGGGAGCTGTTTTTT. It codes for CASMRGGTGELFF.